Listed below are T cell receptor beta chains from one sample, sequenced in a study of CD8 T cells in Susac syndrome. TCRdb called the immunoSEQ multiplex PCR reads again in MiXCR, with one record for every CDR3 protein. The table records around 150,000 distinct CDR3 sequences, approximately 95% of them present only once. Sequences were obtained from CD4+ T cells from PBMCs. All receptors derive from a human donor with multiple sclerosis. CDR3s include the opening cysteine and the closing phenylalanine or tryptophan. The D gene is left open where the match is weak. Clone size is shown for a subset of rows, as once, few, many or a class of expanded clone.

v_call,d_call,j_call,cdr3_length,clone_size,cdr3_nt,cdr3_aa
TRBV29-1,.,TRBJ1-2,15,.,TGCAGCGTTGAAGGTCACCGTGGACTGTCACGCGGCTACACCTTC,CSVEGHRGLSRGYTF
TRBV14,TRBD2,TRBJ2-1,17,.,TGTGCCAGCAGCCCCCTAGGGGGAGCGGGAGGAGGCAATGAGCAGTTCTTC,CASSPLGGAGGGNEQFF
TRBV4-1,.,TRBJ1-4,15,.,TGCGCCAGCAGCTACCTAGGACAGAGGAATGAAAAACTGTTTTTT,CASSYLGQRNEKLFF
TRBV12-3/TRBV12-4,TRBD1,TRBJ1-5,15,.,TGTGCCAGCAACATAGGGCGCAGGGGGCGCCAGCCCCAGCATTTT,CASNIGRRGRQPQHF
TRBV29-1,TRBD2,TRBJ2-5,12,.,TGCAGCGGGACTAGCGAGCAAGAGACCCAGTACTTC,CSGTSEQETQYF
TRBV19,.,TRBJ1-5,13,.,TGTGCCAGTAGTTCGACAGTGATTCAGCCCCAGCATTTT,CASSSTVIQPQHF
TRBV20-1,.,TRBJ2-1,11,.,TGCAGTTACGCAAGGGGCGATGAGCAGTTCTTC,CSYARGDEQFF
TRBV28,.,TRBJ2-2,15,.,TGTGCCAGCAGTCCGCAGCTAATAGGGGCCGGGGAGCTGTTTTTT,CASSPQLIGAGELFF
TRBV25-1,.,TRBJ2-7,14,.,TGTGCCAGCAGCCGAACGGGCGTTTGGAACGAGCAGTACTTC,CASSRTGVWNEQYF
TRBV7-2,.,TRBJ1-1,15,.,TGTGCCAGCAGCCAGTACAGGGCCGCTGGAACTGAAGCTTTCTTT,CASSQYRAAGTEAFF
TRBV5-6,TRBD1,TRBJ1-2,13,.,TGTGCCAGCAGCTCGACAGGGGGCATTGGCTACACCTTC,CASSSTGGIGYTF
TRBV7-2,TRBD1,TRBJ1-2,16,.,TGTGCCAGCAGCCCACTCCCGACAGGGGGAGGCTATGGCTACACCTTC,CASSPLPTGGGYGYTF
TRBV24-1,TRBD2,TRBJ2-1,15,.,TGTGCCACCAGTGATTCCAGCGGGAGAAAGTATGAGCAGTTCTTC,CATSDSSGRKYEQFF
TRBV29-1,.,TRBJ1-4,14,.,TGCAGCGTGAGGGGGAGGGTTCCTAATGAAAAACTGTTTTTT,CSVRGRVPNEKLFF
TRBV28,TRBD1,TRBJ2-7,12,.,TGTGCCAGCAGAATGACAGGGGGCGAGCAGTACTTC,CASRMTGGEQYF
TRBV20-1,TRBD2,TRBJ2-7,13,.,TGCAGTGCCCGACTAGCGGGAATGAACGAGCAGTACTTC,CSARLAGMNEQYF
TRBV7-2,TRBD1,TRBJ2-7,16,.,TGTGCCAGCAGCCTCATGCCGGGACAGGGGATCCACGAGCAGTACTTC,CASSLMPGQGIHEQYF
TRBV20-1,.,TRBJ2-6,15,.,TGCAGTGCTAGATCTTCCCCCTCTGGGGCCAACGTCCTGACTTTC,CSARSSPSGANVLTF
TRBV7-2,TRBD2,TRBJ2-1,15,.,TGTGCCAGCAGCTTGGCGGGAGCGCAATACAATGAGCAGTTCTTC,CASSLAGAQYNEQFF
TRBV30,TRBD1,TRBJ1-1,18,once,TGTGCCTGGAGTGAACGGAGCAGGGGGGGTTGGCCAAACACTGAAGCTTTCTTT,CAWSERSRGGWPNTEAFF
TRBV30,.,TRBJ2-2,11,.,TGTGCCTGGATGGGGGCCGGGGAGCTGTTTTTT,CAWMGAGELFF
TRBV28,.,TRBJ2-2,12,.,TGTGCCAGTAGGACGGGCGGGAGGGAGCTGTTTTTT,CASRTGGRELFF
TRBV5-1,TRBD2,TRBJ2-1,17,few,TGCGCCAGCAGCCCCGGGACTAGCGGGAGCTCCTACAATGAGCAGTTCTTC,CASSPGTSGSSYNEQFF
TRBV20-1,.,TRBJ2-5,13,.,TGCAGTGCTGCCCCGGGACAACGAGAGACCCAGTACTTC,CSAAPGQRETQYF
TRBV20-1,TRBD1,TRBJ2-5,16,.,TGCAGTGCTTTCACCCCGCCGGGACAGGGAGAAGAGACCCAGTACTTC,CSAFTPPGQGEETQYF
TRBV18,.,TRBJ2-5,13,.,TGTGCCAGCTCAAGGGACGTTCAAGAGACCCAGTACTTC,CASSRDVQETQYF
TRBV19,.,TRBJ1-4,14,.,TGTGCCAGTGCGTGGCCCGGGGCTAATGAAAAACTGTTTTTT,CASAWPGANEKLFF
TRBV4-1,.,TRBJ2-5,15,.,TGCGCCAGCAGCCAACTTACGGCAGGGGAAGAGACCCAGTACTTC,CASSQLTAGEETQYF
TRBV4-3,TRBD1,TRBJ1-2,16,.,TGCGCCAGCAGCCAAGCTCCTATGGACAGGGCTCGTGGCTACACCTTC,CASSQAPMDRARGYTF
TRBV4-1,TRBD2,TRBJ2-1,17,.,TGCGCCAGCAGCTTACCCGTCAGGGTAGCGGGAGACATTGAGCAGTTCTTC,CASSLPVRVAGDIEQFF
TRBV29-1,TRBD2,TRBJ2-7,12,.,TGCAGCGTAACGGGAGGAACCTACGAGCAGTACTTC,CSVTGGTYEQYF
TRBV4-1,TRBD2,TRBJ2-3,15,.,TGCGCCAGCAGGCCCCTAGCGGGAGATGCAGATACGCAGTATTTT,CASRPLAGDADTQYF
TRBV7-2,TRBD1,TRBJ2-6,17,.,TGTGCCAGCAGCACGGGACAGTTTTACTCTGGGGCCAACGTCCTGACTTTC,CASSTGQFYSGANVLTF
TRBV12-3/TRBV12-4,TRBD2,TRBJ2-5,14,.,TGTGCCAGCCTGGCGGGAGGGCTCGGAGAGACCCAGTACTTC,CASLAGGLGETQYF
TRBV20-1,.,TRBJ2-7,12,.,TGCAGTGCCCCATTCGTGCGGGCCGAGCAGTACTTC,CSAPFVRAEQYF
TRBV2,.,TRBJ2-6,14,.,TGTGCCAGCGAGGGAAATGCTGGGGCCAACGTCCTGACTTTC,CASEGNAGANVLTF
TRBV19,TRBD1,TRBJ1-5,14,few,TGTGCCAGTACCGGGACAGGGGGTAGTCAGCCCCAGCATTTT,CASTGTGGSQPQHF
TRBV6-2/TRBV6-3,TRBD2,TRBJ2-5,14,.,TGTGCCAGCAGTTCGGCGGGAGGGGAGGAGACCCAGTACTTC,CASSSAGGEETQYF
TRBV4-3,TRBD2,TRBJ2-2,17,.,TGCGCCAGCAGCCCTACCGGTCGGGCGGGAGGGCCGGAGGAGCTGTTTTTT,CASSPTGRAGGPEELFF
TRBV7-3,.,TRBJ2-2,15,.,TGTGCCAGCAGCCTTAGCCTTGGGGGCACCGGGGAGCTGTTTTTT,CASSLSLGGTGELFF
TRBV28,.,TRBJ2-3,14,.,TGTGCCAGTGTAGCGCGACCTAGCACAGATACGCAGTATTTT,CASVARPSTDTQYF
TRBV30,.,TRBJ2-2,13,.,TGTGCCTGGAGTGTACGACCTTCCGGGGAGCTGTTTTTT,CAWSVRPSGELFF
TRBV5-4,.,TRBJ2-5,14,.,TGTGCCAGCAGCCTAGGCCTGACCGCGTTGACCCAGTACTTC,CASSLGLTALTQYF
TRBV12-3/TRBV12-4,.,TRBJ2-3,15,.,TGTGCCAGCAGTTTTGGCCTTACCCCGCCAGATACGCAGTATTTT,CASSFGLTPPDTQYF
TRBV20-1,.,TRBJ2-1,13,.,TGCAGTGCCTCCCGGCAGCGGATCAATGAGCAGTTCTTC,CSASRQRINEQFF
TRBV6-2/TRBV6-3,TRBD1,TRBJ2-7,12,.,TGTGCCAGCAGTTACTCCACCGGACAGGGGCTCTTC,CASSYSTGQGLF
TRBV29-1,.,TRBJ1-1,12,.,TGCAGCGTTGAACTCAACAGGGTTGAAGCTTTCTTT,CSVELNRVEAFF
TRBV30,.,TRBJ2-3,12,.,TGTGCCTGGAGTCCCGGGACCAATACGCAGTATTTT,CAWSPGTNTQYF